These 23 T cell receptor beta chains were all obtained from the same sample, sequenced in a study of blood T cell repertoires in COVID-19. Using immunoSEQ multiplex PCR, the repertoire was profiled, and TCRdb retains in-frame clones only, with some absent. The sample includes roughly 30,000 clones, 70% to 90% of them seen just once. Input material: peripheral blood. The receptors come from a human donor in a cohort sampled during active COVID-19.

V usage is TRBV28 and J usage is TRBJ2-1, with D perhaps TRBD1 (6 bases). The CDR3 totals 15 residues. V was trimmed by 8 bases and J by 5 bases, leaving 19 bases between them. Germline CDR1 is MDHEN and CDR2 is SYDVKM. The CDR3 sequence is CASQRPGTPHNEQFF. The CDR3 region has the DNA TGTGCCAGCCAAAGGCCCGGGACACCTCACAATGAGCAGTTCTTC.

This chain links TRBV6-2 or TRBV6-3 with TRBJ2-5, with a weak D call TRBD1 (6 bases). The germline V gene has CDR1 MNHEY and CDR2 SVGEGT. There are 15 residues in the CDR3. V shed 2 bases and J shed 3 bases, with 13 bases lying between them. The CDR3 here is CASSYTAGVKETQYF. CDR3 sequence (DNA): TGTGCCAGCAGTTACACCGCAGGGGTTAAAGAGACCCAGTACTTC.

By share, this clone counts as medium-sized. V and J are TRBV5-4 and TRBJ1-2; no firm D call. Between the trimmed V and J ends, which lost 3 bases and 5 bases, there was a span of 14 bases. Germline CDR1 SGHNT, CDR2 YYREEE (reference sequence). The CDR3 extends over 14 amino acids. The CDR3 is CASSSPPVWYGYTF. The CDR3 nucleotides read TGTGCCAGCAGCTCCCCGCCGGTCTGGTATGGCTACACCTTC.

This sequence joins TRBV7-2 and TRBJ2-3, with D possibly TRBD1 on 5 matching bases. The CDR3 is 15 amino acids. Germline values: CDR1 SGHTA, CDR2 FQGNSA. Trimming took off 4 bases at V and 5 bases at J, with 16 bases between the two ends. The CDR3, as DNA: TGTGCCAGCAGCTCTCCCGGTGGGGCGAGAGATACGCAGTATTTT. Encoded protein: CASSSPGGARDTQYF.

The V and J genes are TRBV2 and TRBJ1-6, with D maybe TRBD1 (5 bases). The germline V gene has CDR1 SNHLY and CDR2 FYNNEI. CDR3 length: 14 amino acids. The ends were cut back, 3 bases at V and 9 bases at J, with 12 bases in the middle. CDR3 nucleotide sequence: TGTGCCAGCAGTGAGGGGCAGTTCGGTTCACCCCTCCACTTT. Translated, it gives CASSEGQFGSPLHF.

This chain links TRBV11-2 with TRBJ1-4; maybe TRBD1 (5 bases). Trimming removed 8 bases at V and 3 bases at J, with 13 bases between. Germline V gene lookup returns CDR1 SGHAT and CDR2 FQNNGV. CDR3 length: 14 amino acids. This CDR3 is CASREVGANEKLFF. The CDR3 DNA reads as TGTGCCAGCCGGGAGGTGGGGGCTAATGAAAAACTGTTTTTT. Filled out from reference TRBV11-2 and TRBJ1-4, the complete variable domain reads EAGVAQSPRYKIIEKRQSVAFWCNPISGHATLYWYQQILGQGPKLLIQFQNNGVVDDSQLPKDRFSAERLKGVDSTLKIQPAKLEDSAVYLCASREVGANEKLFFGSGTQLSVL.

CDR3 nucleotide sequence: TGTGCCAGCTCACCACTTGGGACTAGCGGGAGCGAGCAGTACTTC. Its translation is CASSPLGTSGSEQYF. The chain links TRBV18 to TRBJ2-7, with 14 bases matching TRBD2. In germline, CDR1 is KGHSH, CDR2 LQKENI. The CDR3 sequence is 15 residues long. V was pared by 1 base and J by 6 bases, with 2 bases of the junction left unmatched.

The rearrangement links TRBV29-1 to TRBJ1-6; 7 bases line up with TRBD1. V trimming: 4 bases; J trimming: 4 bases; junction bases outside the gene matches: 7. CDR1 is SQVTM, CDR2 ANQGSEA, per germline. The CDR3 runs 15 residues. CDR3 nucleotide sequence: TGCAGCGTTGCACATCGGGACAGATATAATTCACCCCTCCACTTT. Its protein is CSVAHRDRYNSPLHF.

The CDR3: CASSPADRGSHEQFF. The DNA for the CDR3 is TGTGCCAGCTCACCAGCGGACAGGGGTTCGCATGAGCAGTTCTTC. The rearrangement joins TRBV18 to TRBJ2-1; 9 nucleotides agree with TRBD1. V lost 2 bases, J lost 8 bases, and 7 bases stayed unmatched. Germline loops: CDR1 KGHSH, CDR2 LQKENI. This CDR3 spans 15 amino acids.

The chain links TRBV11-3 to TRBJ2-2; the match to TRBD2 covers 12 bases. V dropped 3 bases and J dropped 7; count of bases not matched to a gene: 6. The CDR3 has 16 residues. CDR1 is SGHNT, CDR2 YENEEA, per germline. The CDR3 DNA reads as TGTGCCAGCAGCTTTAGACTAGCGGGGGCCGGCGGGGAGCTGTTTTTT. Protein product: CASSFRLAGAGGELFF. Filled out from reference TRBV11-3 and TRBJ2-2, the complete variable domain reads EAGVVQSPRYKIIEKKQPVAFWCNPISGHNTLYWYLQNLGQGPELLIRYENEEAVDDSQLPKDRFSAERLKGVDSTLKIQPAELGDSAVYLCASSFRLAGAGGELFFGEGSRLTVL.

V and J are TRBV19 and TRBJ2-2; 8 bases match TRBD1. The ends lost 4 bases at V and 3 bases at J; junction bases unmatched: 10. The CDR3 has 17 residues. CDR1 and CDR2 (germline): LNHDA, SQIVND (reference sequence). CDR3 loop: CASSTPTGGGYTGELFF. CDR3 coding DNA: TGTGCCAGTAGTACGCCTACAGGGGGAGGATACACCGGGGAGCTGTTTTTT.

The rearrangement joins TRBV6-4 to TRBJ2-7, with TRBD1 as a possible D gene (5 bases). There are 20 residues in the CDR3. Germline values: CDR1 MRHNA, CDR2 SNTAGT. V was clipped by 0 bases and J by 3 bases, with 27 bases between them. CDR3 coding DNA: TGTGCCAGCAGTGACTCAAGAGCCCCGGAACAGAACGAAGGGGTCTACGAGCAGTACTTC. It encodes CASSDSRAPEQNEGVYEQYF.

This clone was recorded a few times. V gene TRBV28 combines with J gene TRBJ2-4; D perhaps matches TRBD2 (6 bases). CDR1 and CDR2 (germline): MDHEN, SYDVKM. The CDR3 is made up of 13 amino acids. V lost 4 bases and J 7 bases, leaving 11 bases between the germline ends. CDR3: CASSSPGLNIQYF. The CDR3 bases are TGTGCCAGCAGTTCGCCGGGACTGAACATTCAGTACTTC.

The chain couples TRBV11-3 to TRBJ2-2; D call uncertain. Germline CDR1 is SGHNT and CDR2 is YENEEA. CDR3 length equals 13 residues. Deletions cut 5 bases from V and 6 bases from J, with 10 bases between. The CDR3 is CASSRDTSGELFF. CDR3 bases: TGTGCCAGCAGCCGAGACACTTCCGGGGAGCTGTTTTTT.

The V gene is TRBV6-6, the J gene TRBJ2-5; TRBD1 matches at 8 bases. Germline CDR1 is MNHNY and CDR2 is SVGAGI (reference sequence). Unmatched junction bases numbered 10, after V lost 5 bases and J lost 5 bases. The CDR3 runs 15 residues. The CDR3 DNA reads as TGTGCCAGCAGTACTAGACAGGGGCGGAGGGAGACCCAGTACTTC. This encodes CASSTRQGRRETQYF.

This rearrangement joins TRBV7-2 to TRBJ2-7, with a possible D match to TRBD2 (5 bases). Germline CDR1 and CDR2: SGHTA and FQGNSA. This CDR3 is 13 amino acids long. V was shortened by 4 bases and J by 4 bases, with 11 bases between the two germline ends. This CDR3 is CASSSPPGYEQYF. DNA for the CDR3: TGTGCCAGCAGCTCACCCCCGGGGTACGAGCAGTACTTC. The variable domain in full, with the rest retrieved from reference TRBV7-2 and TRBJ2-7, is GAGVSQSPSNKVTEKGKDVELRCDPISGHTALYWYRQSLGQGLEFLIYFQGNSAPDKSGLPSDRFSAERTGGSVSTLTIQRTQQEDSAVYLCASSSPPGYEQYFGPGTRLTVT.

The chain is built from TRBV7-9 and TRBJ2-1, with 12 bases that match TRBD2. The CDR3 length is 16 residues. Germline-derived CDR1 and CDR2 are SEHNR and FQNEAQ (reference sequence). V was pared by 5 bases and J by 2 bases, with 4 bases of the junction left unmatched. The DNA of the CDR3 is TGTGCCAGCAGCCCCCGGACTAGCGGGACCTACAATGAGCAGTTCTTC. Its protein is CASSPRTSGTYNEQFF.

This clone was counted a single time. This chain joins TRBV4-2 and TRBJ2-3, with TRBD2 identical over 13 bases. Trimming took 0 bases from V and 4 from J; bases not matched to a gene: 10. CDR3 length equals 19 residues. Germline V gives CDR1 LGHNA, CDR2 YNFKEQ. The CDR3 reads CASSQEQATSGGAPDTQYF. The CDR3 DNA follows: TGTGCCAGCAGCCAAGAACAGGCAACTAGCGGGGGGGCCCCAGATACGCAGTATTTT.

In this sample, this clone turned up a few times. The V call is TRBV11-2, the J call TRBJ2-7; D not resolved. Trimming pared 8 bases from V and 0 bases from J, leaving 17 bases between. The CDR3 loop spans 15 amino acids. Germline assignment: CDR1 SGHAT and CDR2 FQNNGV. This chain's CDR3 is CASAPTPSFSYEQYF. In DNA form, the CDR3 reads TGTGCCAGCGCCCCCACACCGTCTTTCTCCTACGAGCAGTACTTC. The full variable domain, with the rest looked up from reference TRBV11-2 and TRBJ2-7, is EAGVAQSPRYKIIEKRQSVAFWCNPISGHATLYWYQQILGQGPKLLIQFQNNGVVDDSQLPKDRFSAERLKGVDSTLKIQPAKLEDSAVYLCASAPTPSFSYEQYFGPGTRLTVT.

The rearrangement links TRBV7-9 to TRBJ2-1; a possible D gene is TRBD1 (6 bases). The germline gives CDR1 SEHNR, CDR2 FQNEAQ (reference sequence). Trimming took off 0 bases at V and 12 bases at J, with 12 bases between the two ends. There are 13 residues in the CDR3. The CDR3 nucleotides are TGTGCCAGCAGCTTAGCGACAGGAGGTGGGCAGTTCTTC. Translation gives CASSLATGGGQFF.

The rearrangement links TRBV6-2 or TRBV6-3 to TRBJ1-2; TRBD1 aligns across 9 bases. Looked up from germline, CDR1 is MNHEY and CDR2 is SVGEGT. V lost 2 bases to trimming and J lost 8 bases; unmatched junction nucleotides: 6. The CDR3 has 14 residues. The CDR3 DNA sequence: TGTGCCAGCAGTTACACAGGGGGCATTTGGGGCTACACCTTC. It codes for CASSYTGGIWGYTF.

J is TRBJ2-3 and V is TRBV28; TRBD2 agrees at 8 bases. CDR3 length: 16 amino acids. V was clipped by 2 bases and J by 0 bases; unmatched bases: 4. In germline, CDR1 is MDHEN, CDR2 SYDVKM. CDR3 in amino acids: CASSLDQRGSTDTQYF. For the CDR3, the DNA is TGTGCCAGCAGTTTAGACCAGCGGGGGAGCACAGATACGCAGTATTTT.

V is TRBV19 and J is TRBJ2-2, with 7 nucleotides matching TRBD2. V was clipped by 5 bases and J by 5 bases; unmatched bases: 8. The CDR3 totals 15 residues. CDR1 and CDR2 from the germline V gene are LNHDA and SQIVND (reference sequence). In nucleotides, the CDR3 is TGTGCCAGTAGTCGGAAGCGGGGTGGGACCGGGGAGCTGTTTTTT. This sequence encodes CASSRKRGGTGELFF.